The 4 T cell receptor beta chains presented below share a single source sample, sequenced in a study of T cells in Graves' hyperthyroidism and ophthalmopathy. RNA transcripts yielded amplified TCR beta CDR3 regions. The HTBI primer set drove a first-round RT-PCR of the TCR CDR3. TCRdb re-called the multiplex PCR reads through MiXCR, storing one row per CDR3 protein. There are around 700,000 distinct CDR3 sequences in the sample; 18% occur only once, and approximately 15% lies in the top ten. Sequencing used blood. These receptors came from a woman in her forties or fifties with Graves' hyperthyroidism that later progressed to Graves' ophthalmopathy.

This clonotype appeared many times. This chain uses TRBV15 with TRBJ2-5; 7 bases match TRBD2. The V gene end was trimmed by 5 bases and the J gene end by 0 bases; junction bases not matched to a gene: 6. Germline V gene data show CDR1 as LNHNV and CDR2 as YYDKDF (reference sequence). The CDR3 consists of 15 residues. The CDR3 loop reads CATSEPGTNQETQYF. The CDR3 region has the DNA TGTGCCACCAGCGAACCCGGGACTAACCAAGAGACCCAGTACTTC.

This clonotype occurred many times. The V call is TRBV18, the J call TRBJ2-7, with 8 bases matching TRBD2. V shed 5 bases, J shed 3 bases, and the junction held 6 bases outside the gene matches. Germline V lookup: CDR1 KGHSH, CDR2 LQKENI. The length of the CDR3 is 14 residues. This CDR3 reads CASSSGTSIYEQYF. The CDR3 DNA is TGTGCCAGCTCATCCGGGACTAGTATCTACGAGCAGTACTTC. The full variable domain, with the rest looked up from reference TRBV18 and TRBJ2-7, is NAGVMQNPRHLVRRRGQEARLRCSPMKGHSHVYWYRQLPEEGLKFMVYLQKENIIDESGMPKERFSAEFPKEGPSILRIQQVVRGDSAAYFCASSSGTSIYEQYFGPGTRLTVT.

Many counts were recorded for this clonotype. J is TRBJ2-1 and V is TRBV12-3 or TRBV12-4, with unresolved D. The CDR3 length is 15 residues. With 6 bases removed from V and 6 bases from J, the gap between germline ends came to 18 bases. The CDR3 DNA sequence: TGTGCCAGCAGCTTGGGTGTGGTTGTCGGCAATGAGCAGTTCTTC. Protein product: CASSLGVVVGNEQFF.

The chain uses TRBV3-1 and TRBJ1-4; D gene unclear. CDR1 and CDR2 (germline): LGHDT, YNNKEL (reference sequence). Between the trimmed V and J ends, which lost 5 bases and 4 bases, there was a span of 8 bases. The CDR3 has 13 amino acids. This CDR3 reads CASSVRRNEKLFF. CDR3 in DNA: TGTGCCAGCAGCGTCAGGCGTAATGAAAAACTGTTTTTT.